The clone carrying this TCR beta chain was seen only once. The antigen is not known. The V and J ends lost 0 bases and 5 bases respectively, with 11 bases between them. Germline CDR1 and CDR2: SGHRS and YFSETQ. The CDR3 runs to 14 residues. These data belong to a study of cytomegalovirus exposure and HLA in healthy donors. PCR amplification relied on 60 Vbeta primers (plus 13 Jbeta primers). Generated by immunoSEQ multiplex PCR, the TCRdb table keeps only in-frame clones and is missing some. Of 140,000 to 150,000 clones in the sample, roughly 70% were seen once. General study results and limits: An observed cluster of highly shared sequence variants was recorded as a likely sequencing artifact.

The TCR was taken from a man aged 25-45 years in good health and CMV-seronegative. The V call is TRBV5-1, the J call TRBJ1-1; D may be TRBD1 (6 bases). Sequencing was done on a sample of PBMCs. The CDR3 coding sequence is TGCGCCAGCAGCTTGGAGCGGGGGGCGACTGAAGCTTTCTTT. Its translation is CASSLERGATEAFF.